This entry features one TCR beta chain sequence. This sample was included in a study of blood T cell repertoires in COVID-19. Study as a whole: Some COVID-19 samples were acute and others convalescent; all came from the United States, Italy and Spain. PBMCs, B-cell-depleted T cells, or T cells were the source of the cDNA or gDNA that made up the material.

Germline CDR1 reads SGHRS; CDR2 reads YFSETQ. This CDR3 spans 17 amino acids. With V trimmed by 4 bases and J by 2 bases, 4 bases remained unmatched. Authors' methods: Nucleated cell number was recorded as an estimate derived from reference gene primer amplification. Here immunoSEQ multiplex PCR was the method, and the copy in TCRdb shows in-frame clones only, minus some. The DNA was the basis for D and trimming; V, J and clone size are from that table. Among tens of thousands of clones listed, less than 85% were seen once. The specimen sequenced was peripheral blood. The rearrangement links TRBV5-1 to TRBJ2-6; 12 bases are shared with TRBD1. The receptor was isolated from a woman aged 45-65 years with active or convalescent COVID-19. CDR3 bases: TGCGCCAGCAGCGCGGGACAGGGGGCGCCTGGGGCCAACGTCCTGACTTTC. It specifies CASSAGQGAPGANVLTF.